This TCR beta chain comes out of a study of cytomegalovirus exposure and HLA in healthy donors. V dropped 2 bases and J dropped 7 bases, with 12 bases sitting between them. The length of the CDR3 is 14 residues. Germline assignment: CDR1 SGHTA and CDR2 FQGNSA. Primers: 60 Vbeta forward and 13 Jbeta reverse. Some clones are missing from TCRdb's copy, which holds only in-frame ones; the method was immunoSEQ multiplex PCR. The sample has around 46,000 clones, and its top ten clones hold more than 0.95%. General observations from the study: Based on reports, TCR beta sequences accurately predicted HLA-A and HLA-B alleles for most subjects. Clonal expansion was found to be greater in HLA-associated TCR beta chains than in equally common others in a later analysis.

Concerning this clone: Its antigen is as yet unknown.

J is TRBJ1-3 and V is TRBV7-2; D is perhaps TRBD1 (5 bases). Sequencing used PBMCs. The sequence was collected from a middle-aged woman in good health and CMV-seronegative. The CDR3 is CASSLMGGGNTIYF. CDR3 in DNA: TGTGCCAGCAGCTTAATGGGGGGAGGGAACACCATATATTTT.